This T cell receptor beta chain came from a study of cytomegalovirus exposure and HLA in healthy donors. Healthy individuals who donated bone marrow served as the donors. Primers for the PCR totalled 60 Vbeta and 13 Jbeta. Assay used: immunoSEQ multiplex PCR; TCRdb lists only in-frame clones, some missing. Altogether 150,000 to 200,000 clones are present, about 80% being singletons, with the ten largest covering about 1.6%. CDR1 is SGHRS and CDR2 is YFSETQ in the germline V gene. Trimming took 6 bases from V and 4 from J, leaving 16 bases between them. The CDR3 totals 15 residues. The sample consisted of PBMCs. The receptor was isolated from a man in his forties in good health and CMV-seronegative. The chain joins TRBV5-1 to TRBJ2-2; possibly TRBD2 for D (5 bases). The CDR3 bases are TGCGCCAGCACCCCGGCGGGTCCGAGCACCGGGGAGCTGTTTTTT. Encoded protein: CASTPAGPSTGELFF.